The rows below give T cell receptor beta chains drawn from one sample of a study of blood T cells in healthy people across ages. TCRdb analysed the 5' RACE reads with MiXCR anew, one entry per CDR3 protein. The sample lists roughly 800,000 distinct CDR3 sequences; 58% were seen once. Sequenced input: blood. These receptors came from a young man in good health. Each CDR3 is given with its conserved first and last residue. D genes are given only for firm matches. Clone size is not always given. Where it is, it says once, few, many or a class for expanded clones.

J,length,size,D,V,DNA,CDR3
TRBJ2-3,12,.,.,TRBV20-1,TGCAGCTCCCCGGCCAGCACAGATACGCAGTATTTT,CSSPASTDTQYF
TRBJ2-5,16,.,.,TRBV4-3,TGCGCCAGCAGCCCTTCTCCGGGCCAGATCCAAGAGACCCAGTACTTC,CASSPSPGQIQETQYF
TRBJ1-6,15,.,.,TRBV7-9,TGTGCCAGCAGCTTAGGGGGGCCGACGAATTCACCCCTCCACTTT,CASSLGGPTNSPLHF
TRBJ1-4,14,.,.,TRBV20-1,TGCAGTGTTCTTCCCGGACATTCTAATGAAAAACTGTTTTTT,CSVLPGHSNEKLFF
TRBJ2-5,16,few,.,TRBV4-3,TGCGCCAGCAGCCAGGGACCTCCAGCGTACCAAGAGACCCAGTACTTC,CASSQGPPAYQETQYF
TRBJ2-7,15,.,.,TRBV7-2,TGTGCCAGCAGCTTAGGACAGGCCTTCTCCCACGAGCAGTACTTC,CASSLGQAFSHEQYF
TRBJ2-7,13,.,.,TRBV6-2/TRBV6-3,TGTGCCAGCAGAGGAGGGATCACCTACGAGCAGTACTTC,CASRGGITYEQYF
TRBJ2-4,18,once,.,TRBV20-1,TGCAGTGCTAGACTAGCGGACCAGGGGAAGGTCTTCACCAATGAGCAGTACTTC,CSARLADQGKVFTNEQYF
TRBJ2-3,14,.,.,TRBV7-2,TGTGCCAGCAGCTCCCCAAGACTAGTTGATACGCAGTATTTT,CASSSPRLVDTQYF
TRBJ2-7,15,once,TRBD2,TRBV20-1,TGTAGTGCTAGAGGAATAGCGGGAAGCTCCTACGAGCAGTACTTC,CSARGIAGSSYEQYF
TRBJ2-3,13,.,.,TRBV29-1,TGCAGCTCCCGGCAGGGCGGCACAGATACGCAGTATTTT,CSSRQGGTDTQYF
TRBJ2-7,14,.,TRBD1,TRBV4-1,TGCGCCAGCAGCCGGACGACAGGGAGCCACGAGCAGTACTTC,CASSRTTGSHEQYF
TRBJ2-2,21,.,.,TRBV11-2,TGTGCCAGCAGCTTAATTCGGGGAGTGCGACCCACCCAATTGAACACCGGGGAGCTGTTTTTT,CASSLIRGVRPTQLNTGELFF
TRBJ2-6,18,.,.,TRBV7-2,TGTGCCAGCAGTCCCCACCGGGCCCAAAGCGCTGGGGCCAACGTCCTGACTTTC,CASSPHRAQSAGANVLTF
TRBJ1-2,13,few,.,TRBV3-1,TGTGCCAGCAGCCAAGGAAGACATGATGGCTACACCTTC,CASSQGRHDGYTF
TRBJ1-2,15,.,.,TRBV7-9,TGTGCCAGCAGCTTAGATAACAACCGGGACTATGGCTACACCTTC,CASSLDNNRDYGYTF
TRBJ2-5,14,.,.,TRBV3-1,TGTGCCAGCAGCCCCTCCGGGACTGGGCAGACCCAGTACTTC,CASSPSGTGQTQYF
TRBJ2-1,16,.,.,TRBV6-6,TGTGCCAGCAGTACGACGGGACTTAGCTCCTACAATGAGCAGTTCTTC,CASSTTGLSSYNEQFF